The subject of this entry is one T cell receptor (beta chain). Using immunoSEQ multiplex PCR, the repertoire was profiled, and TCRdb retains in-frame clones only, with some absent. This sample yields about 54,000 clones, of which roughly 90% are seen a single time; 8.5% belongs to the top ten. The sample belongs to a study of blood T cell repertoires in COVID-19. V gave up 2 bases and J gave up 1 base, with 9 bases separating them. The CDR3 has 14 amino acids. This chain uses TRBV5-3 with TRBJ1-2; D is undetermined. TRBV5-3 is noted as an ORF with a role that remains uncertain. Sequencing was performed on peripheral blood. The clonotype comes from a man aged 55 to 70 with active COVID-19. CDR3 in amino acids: CARSLSGGNYGYTF. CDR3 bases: TGTGCCAGAAGCTTAAGTGGAGGTAACTATGGCTACACCTTC.